A single sample is the source of the 21 T cell receptor beta chains below, sequenced in a study of blood T cell repertoires in COVID-19. The method was immunoSEQ multiplex PCR; TCRdb's version includes in-frame clones alone and lacks a portion of them. The data contain roughly 140,000 clones, around nine tenths of them singletons. Sequenced sample: peripheral blood. These receptors were taken from a human donor in a cohort sampled during active COVID-19.

The rearrangement uses TRBV28 and TRBJ1-2; a weak D match, TRBD1 (5 bases). The V and J ends lost 3 bases and 4 bases respectively, with 12 bases between them. Germline CDR1 and CDR2: MDHEN and SYDVKM. The CDR3 runs to 14 residues. CDR3 nucleotide sequence: TGTGCCAGCAGTTTCCCGCGAAGGGGCTATGGCTACACCTTC. Residues: CASSFPRRGYGYTF.

The chain combines TRBV28 with TRBJ1-4; D is undetermined. This CDR3 is built from 15 residues. The V end lost 4 bases, the J end lost 7 bases, and 16 bases lay between the germline ends. Looked up from germline, CDR1 is MDHEN and CDR2 is SYDVKM. CDR3 protein: CASSSPEGRGEKLFF. CDR3 DNA sequence: TGTGCCAGCAGTTCCCCGGAGGGCCGGGGTGAAAAACTGTTTTTT.

This chain connects TRBV4-2 to TRBJ2-3; the match to TRBD2 covers 10 bases. The trim removed 3 bases at V and 5 bases at J, leaving 5 bases unmatched. Germline CDR1 reads LGHNA; CDR2 reads YNFKEQ. The CDR3 runs to 15 residues. The CDR3 reads CASSQERGGRDTQYF. DNA for the CDR3: TGTGCCAGCAGCCAGGAGCGGGGGGGCAGAGATACGCAGTATTTT.

The chain carries TRBV4-1 and TRBJ2-3; 8 bases align to TRBD1. Trimming took 3 bases from V and 0 from J; bases not matched to a gene: 5. Germline V CDR1 and CDR2: MGHRA, YSYEKL. This CDR3 has 16 amino acids. The CDR3 region has the DNA TGCGCCAGCAGCCAGGTGGGACAGGCAAGCACAGATACGCAGTATTTT. Translated: CASSQVGQASTDTQYF.

This clone is a singleton in its sample. V and J are TRBV11-2 and TRBJ2-2; 10 nucleotides line up with TRBD2. Germline values: CDR1 SGHAT, CDR2 FQNNGV. The V gene end was trimmed by 5 bases and the J gene end by 7 bases; junction bases not matched to a gene: 4. The CDR3 is 14 amino acids. The DNA for the CDR3 is TGTGCCAGCAGCGCACAGCGGGGGGGCGGGGAGCTGTTTTTT. As protein: CASSAQRGGGELFF.

The V gene is TRBV7-3, the J gene TRBJ2-3, with unresolved D. Germline lookup yields CDR1 SGHTA and CDR2 FQGTGA. The CDR3 is 14 residues long. Between the trimmed V and J ends, which lost 5 bases and 4 bases, there was a span of 13 bases. The CDR3 nucleotides are TGTGCCAGCAGCCCCCTCAGCACAGCAGATACGCAGTATTTT. This gives the protein CASSPLSTADTQYF.

This chain uses TRBV5-5 with TRBJ2-3; 9 nucleotides align to TRBD1. Trimming cost V 1 base and J 1 base; bases outside gene matches: 4. The germline gives CDR1 SGHKS, CDR2 YYEKEE (reference sequence). The CDR3 runs to 16 residues. CDR3 sequence (DNA): TGTGCCAGCAGCTTGTTACAGGGGGCCGGCACAGATACGCAGTATTTT. This encodes CASSLLQGAGTDTQYF.

The V and J genes are TRBV6-5 and TRBJ1-2, with TRBD1 identical over 8 bases. Trimming cost V 6 bases and J 8 bases; bases outside gene matches: 5. The CDR3 has 12 amino acids. Looked up from germline, CDR1 is MNHEY and CDR2 is SVGAGI. The CDR3 protein is CASRTGVFGYTF. The CDR3 bases are TGTGCCAGCAGGACAGGGGTTTTCGGCTACACCTTC.

This sequence joins TRBV28 and TRBJ2-1, with TRBD2 matching over 9 bases. This CDR3 region has 15 residues. Trimming took 3 bases from V and 4 from J; bases not matched to a gene: 4. Germline CDR1 reads MDHEN; CDR2 reads SYDVKM. The CDR3 DNA is TGTGCCAGCAGTTTGGGGCGGGGGGGATACAATGAGCAGTTCTTC. It is translated as CASSLGRGGYNEQFF.

The chain combines TRBV19 with TRBJ2-7; 8 bases agree with TRBD1. V shed 7 bases and J 2 bases; nucleotides not matched to a gene: 10. CDR3 size: 15 residues. The germline CDR1 and CDR2 sequences are LNHDA and SQIVND (reference sequence). CDR3 bases: TGTGCCAGTATGACGGGACAGGCCCCAACCTACGAGCAGTACTTC. This codes for CASMTGQAPTYEQYF.

The gene calls are TRBV4-3 and TRBJ1-2; tentatively, D is TRBD1 (6 bases). V gave up 1 base and J gave up 4 bases, with 16 bases separating them. The CDR3 contains 16 residues. The germline CDR1 and CDR2 sequences are LGHNA and YSLEER. The CDR3 sequence: CASSQGVGQGFYGYTF. In DNA form, the CDR3 reads TGCGCCAGCAGCCAAGGGGTAGGGCAGGGGTTCTATGGCTACACCTTC.

The chain uses TRBV24-1 and TRBJ1-1; 7 bases map to TRBD1. The CDR3 has 15 residues. V shed 3 bases, J shed 7 bases, and the junction held 10 bases outside the gene matches. CDR1 is KGHDR, CDR2 SFDVKD, per germline. CDR3 sequence reads: CATSDGRRGRSEAFF. Written as DNA, the CDR3 is TGTGCCACCAGTGATGGGCGGAGGGGGCGTAGTGAAGCTTTCTTT.

This chain joins TRBV18 and TRBJ2-7, with 8 bases fitting TRBD1. Trimming cost V 6 bases and J 2 bases; bases outside gene matches: 6. This CDR3 is built from 14 residues. Germline-derived CDR1 and CDR2 are KGHSH and LQKENI. Written as DNA, the CDR3 is TGTGCCAGCTCCCAGGGGGCACAGACCTACGAGCAGTACTTC. Translated: CASSQGAQTYEQYF. The full variable domain, completed using reference TRBV18 and TRBJ2-7, is NAGVMQNPRHLVRRRGQEARLRCSPMKGHSHVYWYRQLPEEGLKFMVYLQKENIIDESGMPKERFSAEFPKEGPSILRIQQVVRGDSAAYFCASSQGAQTYEQYFGPGTRLTVT.

The chain joins TRBV20-1 to TRBJ2-3, with a possible D match to TRBD2 (7 bases). This CDR3 region has 15 residues. Germline V CDR1 and CDR2: DFQATT, SNEGSKA (reference sequence). Trimming shortened V by 3 bases and J by 3 bases, and 16 bases separated the two germline ends. CDR3 in amino acids: CSASTGGPGTDTQYF. As DNA, the CDR3 is TGCAGTGCTAGTACGGGGGGCCCCGGGACAGATACGCAGTATTTT.

This clone has a single count. This chain joins TRBV9 and TRBJ1-1, with a weak D call TRBD1 (5 bases). CDR1 SGDLS and CDR2 YYNGEE come from the germline V gene. This CDR3 is built from 14 residues. Deletions cut 3 bases from V and 8 bases from J, with 17 bases between. CDR3: CASSASTQGWEAFF. CDR3 nucleotides: TGTGCCAGCAGCGCCAGTACCCAGGGCTGGGAAGCTTTCTTT. Together with reference TRBV9 and TRBJ1-1, the CDR3 gives the full variable domain: DSGVTQTPKHLITATGQRVTLRCSPRSGDLSVYWYQQSLDQGLQFLIQYYNGEERAKGNILERFSAQQFPDLHSELNLSSLELGDSALYFCASSASTQGWEAFFGQGTRLTVV.

This rearrangement joins TRBV30 to TRBJ2-3, with TRBD2 identical over 15 bases. This CDR3 is 15 amino acids long. V dropped 3 bases and J dropped 5; count of bases not matched to a gene: 3. Per the germline V gene, CDR1 is GTSNPN and CDR2 is SVGIG (reference sequence). The DNA for the CDR3 is TGTGCCTGGAGCCCGGGACTAGCGGGAGGAGATACGCAGTATTTT. Protein sequence: CAWSPGLAGGDTQYF.

The chain has TRBV4-1 and TRBJ1-6; TRBD1 matches 10 bases. The CDR3 is made up of 17 amino acids. With 3 bases clipped from V and 7 bases from J, the junction kept 9 bases outside the gene matches. Per the germline V gene, CDR1 is MGHRA and CDR2 is YSYEKL. CDR3 amino acids: CASSQQNSGQGNSPLHF. The CDR3 DNA reads TGCGCCAGCAGCCAGCAAAATTCGGGACAGGGGAATTCACCCCTCCACTTT.

CDR3 region: CASSPALLTSGRQDEQFF. As DNA, the CDR3 is TGTGCCAGCAGTCCCGCGCTCCTAACTAGCGGGAGGCAGGATGAGCAGTTCTTC. This chain connects TRBV3-1 (or the pseudogene TRBV3-2) to TRBJ2-1, with 12 nucleotides matching TRBD2. The CDR3 consists of 18 residues. From germline, CDR1 is LGHDT and CDR2 YNNKEL (reference sequence). With V trimmed by 6 bases and J by 8 bases, 17 bases remained unmatched.

This clone appeared a few times. This rearrangement joins TRBV7-2 to TRBJ1-2; 9 nucleotides align to TRBD1. The trim removed 4 bases at V and 2 bases at J, leaving 8 bases unmatched. There are 16 residues in the CDR3. Looked up from germline, CDR1 is SGHTA and CDR2 is FQGNSA. The CDR3: CASSSRGQGGNYGYTF. The CDR3 nucleotides are TGTGCCAGCAGCTCCAGGGGACAGGGTGGGAACTATGGCTACACCTTC. Looking up the rest from reference TRBV7-2 and TRBJ1-2 gives the full variable domain: GAGVSQSPSNKVTEKGKDVELRCDPISGHTALYWYRQSLGQGLEFLIYFQGNSAPDKSGLPSDRFSAERTGGSVSTLTIQRTQQEDSAVYLCASSSRGQGGNYGYTFGSGTRLTVV.

The chain links TRBV4-2 to TRBJ2-6; D not certain. This CDR3 spans 17 amino acids. Germline CDR1 is LGHNA and CDR2 is YNFKEQ. Trimming shortened V by 2 bases and J by 2 bases, and 13 bases separated the two germline ends. CDR3 sequence (DNA): TGTGCCAGCAGCCAATCGTCCCGAGATGCTGGGGCCAACGTCCTGACTTTC. Its translation is CASSQSSRDAGANVLTF.

In this sample, this clone turned up a few times. The rearrangement links TRBV20-1 to TRBJ1-1; 10 bases align to TRBD1. With V trimmed by 3 bases and J by 8 bases, 9 bases remained unmatched. This CDR3 spans 14 amino acids. The V gene's germline CDR1 is DFQATT and CDR2 SNEGSKA (reference sequence). The CDR3 sequence is CSASVGTGVGEAFF. CDR3 coding DNA: TGCAGTGCTAGTGTTGGGACAGGGGTAGGGGAAGCTTTCTTT.